This T cell receptor beta chain was captured by sequencing in a study of glioma-infiltrating T cells after dendritic cell vaccination. Looking at the study overall: Treatment, given 2003 to 2012, was autologous tumor lysate-pulsed dendritic cell vaccination.

A note on this clone: The antigen remains undetermined.

TCRdb's copy holds only in-frame clones and misses some; the assay was immunoSEQ multiplex PCR. The sample includes tens of thousands of clones, roughly 90% seen only once; the top ten take about 3.2%. The germline gives CDR1 SGHVS, CDR2 FNYEAQ. CDR3 length equals 15 residues. V gave up 5 bases and J gave up 2 bases; unmatched junction bases: 9. The study's findings and limits: Higher TCR clonality did not directly relate to longer survival.

The source was blood, collected before dendritic cell vaccination. The V gene is TRBV7-6, the J gene TRBJ2-7; 7 bases fit TRBD2. The receptor's source is a human donor with glioblastoma. CDR3 amino acids: CASSAKAGSAYEQYF. As DNA, the CDR3 is TGTGCCAGCAGCGCAAAAGCGGGATCAGCCTACGAGCAGTACTTC.